A selection of T cell receptor beta chains follows, all from one sample in a study of shared clonotypes between healthy human individuals. The data were produced by immunoSEQ multiplex PCR, yet TCRdb's version contains in-frame clones alone and is incomplete. Among 2 million to 2.5 million clones, around 92% were seen once, and the ten largest hold around 0.35%. Sequencing input: naive CD4+ T cells from PBMCs. Receptor source: a man aged 18 to 29 in good health. Some clones in this sample may be carry-over from other donors' samples. The CDR3 runs from the conserved cysteine through the conserved F or W. Fields, in order: V gene, J gene, D gene, clone size, CDR3 DNA, CDR3 protein. A D gene is named only where the DNA matches it firmly. Only part of the rows carry a size: once, few, many, or a class if the clone is expanded.

v_gene: TRBV5-1
j_gene: TRBJ1-4
d_gene: .
abundance: .
CDR3nt: TGCGCCAGCAGCTTGGGGGCCATTCGGGAGGAAAAACTGTTTTTT
CDR3aa: CASSLGAIREEKLFF

v_gene: TRBV15
j_gene: TRBJ1-2
d_gene: .
abundance: .
CDR3nt: TGTGCCACCAGCCCTGCCCGGGGAGTCTATGGCTACACCTTC
CDR3aa: CATSPARGVYGYTF

v_gene: TRBV21-1
j_gene: TRBJ1-1
d_gene: .
abundance: .
CDR3nt: TGTGCCAGCAGAGGACAGGGAATGAACACTGAAGCTTTCTTT
CDR3aa: CASRGQGMNTEAFF

v_gene: TRBV7-9
j_gene: TRBJ1-5
d_gene: .
abundance: .
CDR3nt: TGTGCCAGCAGCTTATCATCTTGGGGTATTAGCAATCAGCCCCAGCATTTT
CDR3aa: CASSLSSWGISNQPQHF

v_gene: TRBV4-1
j_gene: TRBJ2-2
d_gene: .
abundance: once
CDR3nt: TGCGCCAGCAGCCAGGGGAGGGGGGAGCTGTTTTTT
CDR3aa: CASSQGRGELFF

v_gene: TRBV10-3
j_gene: TRBJ2-1
d_gene: TRBD2
abundance: .
CDR3nt: TGTGCCATCAGTGTACTAGCGGGAGCCCCTGAGCAGTTCTTC
CDR3aa: CAISVLAGAPEQFF

v_gene: TRBV23-1
j_gene: TRBJ2-7
d_gene: .
abundance: .
CDR3nt: TGCGCCAGCAGTCAATCTCAGGATAGCGGACACTACGAGCAGTACTTC
CDR3aa: CASSQSQDSGHYEQYF

v_gene: TRBV5-1
j_gene: TRBJ2-3
d_gene: TRBD1
abundance: once
CDR3nt: TGCGCCAGCAGACCAACCGGGACAGGGGGCTCAGATACGCAGTATTTT
CDR3aa: CASRPTGTGGSDTQYF

v_gene: TRBV23-1
j_gene: TRBJ1-1
d_gene: TRBD1
abundance: few
CDR3nt: TGCGCCAGCACTCACAGGGGACACGACACTGAAGCTTTCTTT
CDR3aa: CASTHRGHDTEAFF

v_gene: TRBV5-5
j_gene: TRBJ2-1
d_gene: TRBD2
abundance: .
CDR3nt: TGTGCCAGCAGCGGGGCGGTAGCGGGATACAATGAGCAGTTCTTC
CDR3aa: CASSGAVAGYNEQFF

v_gene: TRBV7-2
j_gene: TRBJ2-7
d_gene: .
abundance: .
CDR3nt: TGTGCCAGCAGCTTAGAGGGGGGGCCGAAGTACGAGCAGTACTTC
CDR3aa: CASSLEGGPKYEQYF

v_gene: TRBV18
j_gene: TRBJ1-2
d_gene: TRBD1
abundance: once
CDR3nt: TGTGCCAGCTCAATCCTACAGCAGGGGGAGGTATCCTATGGCTACACCTTC
CDR3aa: CASSILQQGEVSYGYTF

v_gene: TRBV6-1
j_gene: TRBJ2-2
d_gene: .
abundance: .
CDR3nt: TGTGCCAGCAGTGAATTTCGGGTGGCGAACACCGGGGAGCTGTTTTTT
CDR3aa: CASSEFRVANTGELFF